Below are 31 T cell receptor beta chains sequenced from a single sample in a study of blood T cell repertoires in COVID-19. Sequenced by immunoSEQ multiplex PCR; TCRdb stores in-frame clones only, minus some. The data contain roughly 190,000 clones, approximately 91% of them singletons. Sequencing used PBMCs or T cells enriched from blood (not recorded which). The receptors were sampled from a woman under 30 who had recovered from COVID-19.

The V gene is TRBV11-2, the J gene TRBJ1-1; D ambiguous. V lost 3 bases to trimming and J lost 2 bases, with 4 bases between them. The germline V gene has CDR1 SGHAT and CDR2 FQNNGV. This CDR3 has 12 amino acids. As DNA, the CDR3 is TGTGCCAGCAGCTTCTACAACACTGAAGCTTTCTTT. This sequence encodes CASSFYNTEAFF. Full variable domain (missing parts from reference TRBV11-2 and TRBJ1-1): EAGVAQSPRYKIIEKRQSVAFWCNPISGHATLYWYQQILGQGPKLLIQFQNNGVVDDSQLPKDRFSAERLKGVDSTLKIQPAKLEDSAVYLCASSFYNTEAFFGQGTRLTVV.

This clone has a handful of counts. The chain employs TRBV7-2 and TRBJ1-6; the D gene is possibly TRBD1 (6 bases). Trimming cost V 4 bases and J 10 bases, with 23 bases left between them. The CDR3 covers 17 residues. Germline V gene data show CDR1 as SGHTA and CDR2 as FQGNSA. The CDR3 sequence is CASSSQAKGGARSPLHF. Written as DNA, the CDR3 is TGTGCCAGCAGCTCACAGGCAAAGGGGGGGGCGCGATCACCCCTCCACTTT.

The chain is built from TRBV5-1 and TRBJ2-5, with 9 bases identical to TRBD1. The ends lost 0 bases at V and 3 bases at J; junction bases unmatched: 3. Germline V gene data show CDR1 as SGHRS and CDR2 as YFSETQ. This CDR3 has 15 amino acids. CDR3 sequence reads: CASSLVGQGEETQYF. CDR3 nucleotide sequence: TGCGCCAGCAGCTTGGTGGGACAGGGCGAAGAGACCCAGTACTTC.

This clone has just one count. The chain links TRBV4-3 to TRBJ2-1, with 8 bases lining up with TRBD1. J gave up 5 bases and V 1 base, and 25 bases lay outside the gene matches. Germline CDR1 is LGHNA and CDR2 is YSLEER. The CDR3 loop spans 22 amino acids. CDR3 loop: CASSQAGARGLWMGGQNNEQFF. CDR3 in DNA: TGCGCCAGCAGCCAAGCGGGAGCCAGGGGGCTCTGGATGGGTGGCCAGAACAATGAGCAGTTCTTC.

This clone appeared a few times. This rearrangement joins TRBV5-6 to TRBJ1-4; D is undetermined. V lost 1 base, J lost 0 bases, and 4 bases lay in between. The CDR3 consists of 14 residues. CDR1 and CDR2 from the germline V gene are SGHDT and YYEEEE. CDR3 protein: CASSLYSTNEKLFF. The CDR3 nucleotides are TGTGCCAGCAGCTTGTACTCAACTAATGAAAAACTGTTTTTT.

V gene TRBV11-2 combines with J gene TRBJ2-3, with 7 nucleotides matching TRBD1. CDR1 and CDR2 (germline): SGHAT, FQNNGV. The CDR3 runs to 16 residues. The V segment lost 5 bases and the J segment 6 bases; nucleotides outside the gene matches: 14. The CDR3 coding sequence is TGTGCCAGCAGCGGTCGAAGAGCCGACAGGGTGGATACGCAGTATTTT. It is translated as CASSGRRADRVDTQYF.

The CDR3 sequence: CATSRRTTGGGYTF. The CDR3, as DNA: TGTGCCACCAGCAGGCGTACTACGGGGGGTGGCTACACCTTC. V and J are TRBV15 and TRBJ1-2; D is possibly TRBD1 (5 bases). CDR3 length equals 14 residues. From germline, CDR1 is LNHNV and CDR2 YYDKDF (reference sequence). Trimming stripped 3 bases from V and 7 bases from J, with 15 bases between.

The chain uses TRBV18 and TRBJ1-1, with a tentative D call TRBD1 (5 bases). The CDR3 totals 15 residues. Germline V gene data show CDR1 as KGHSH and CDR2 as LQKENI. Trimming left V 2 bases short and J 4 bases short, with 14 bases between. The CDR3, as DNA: TGTGCCAGCTCACCAGCGGCAGGGAGGAGCACTGAAGCTTTCTTT. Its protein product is CASSPAAGRSTEAFF.

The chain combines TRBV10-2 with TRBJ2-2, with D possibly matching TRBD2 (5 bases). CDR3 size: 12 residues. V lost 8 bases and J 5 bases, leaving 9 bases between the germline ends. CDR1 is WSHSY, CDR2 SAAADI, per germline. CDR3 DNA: TGCGCCAGCCGGGATGGGACCGGGGAGCTGTTTTTT. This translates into CASRDGTGELFF.

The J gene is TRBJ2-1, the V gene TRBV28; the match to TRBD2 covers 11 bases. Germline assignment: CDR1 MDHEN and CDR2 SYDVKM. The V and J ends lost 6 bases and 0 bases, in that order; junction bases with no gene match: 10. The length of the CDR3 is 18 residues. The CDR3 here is CASSDPLGLADSYNEQFF. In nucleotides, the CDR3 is TGTGCCAGCAGCGACCCACTGGGACTAGCGGACTCCTACAATGAGCAGTTCTTC.

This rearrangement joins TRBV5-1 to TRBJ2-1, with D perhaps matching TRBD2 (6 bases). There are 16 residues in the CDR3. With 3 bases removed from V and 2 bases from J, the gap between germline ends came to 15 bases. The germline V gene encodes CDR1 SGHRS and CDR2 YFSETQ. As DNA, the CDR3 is TGCGCCAGCAGCTGGAGTAGGAGGGGCCCCTACAATGAGCAGTTCTTC. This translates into CASSWSRRGPYNEQFF.

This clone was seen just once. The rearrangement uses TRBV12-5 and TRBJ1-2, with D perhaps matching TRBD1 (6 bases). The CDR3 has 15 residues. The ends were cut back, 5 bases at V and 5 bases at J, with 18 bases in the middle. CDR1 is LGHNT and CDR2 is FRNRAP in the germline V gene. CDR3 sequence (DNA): TGTGCTAGTGGTATACAGGGAAGAGAGGGTTATGGCTACACCTTC. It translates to CASGIQGREGYGYTF.

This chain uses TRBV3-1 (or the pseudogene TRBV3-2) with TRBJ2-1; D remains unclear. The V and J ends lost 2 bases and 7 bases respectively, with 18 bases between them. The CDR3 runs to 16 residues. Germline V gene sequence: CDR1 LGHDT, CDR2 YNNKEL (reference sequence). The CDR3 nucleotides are TGTGCCAGCAGCCAACAAAGCGTCGGGTTTTGGAATGAGCAGTTCTTC. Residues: CASSQQSVGFWNEQFF.

The CDR3 nucleotides read TGCGCCAGCAGCTTTGGCGGGAGGGACAATGAGCAGTTCTTC. Residues: CASSFGGRDNEQFF. The rearrangement uses TRBV5-1 and TRBJ2-1, with TRBD2 identical over 9 bases. The CDR3 totals 14 residues. The J segment lost 5 bases and the V segment lost 2 bases, leaving 2 bases of the junction unmatched. Germline V gene data show CDR1 as SGHRS and CDR2 as YFSETQ.

Here the CDR3 reads CASSRTGNYGYTF. The CDR3 DNA sequence: TGTGCCAGCAGCAGGACAGGGAACTATGGCTACACCTTC. This chain uses TRBV5-5 with TRBJ1-2, with 8 bases lining up with TRBD1. Trimming removed 4 bases from V and 2 bases from J; junction bases left unmatched: 1. The CDR3 spans 13 residues. Germline assignment: CDR1 SGHKS and CDR2 YYEKEE (reference sequence).

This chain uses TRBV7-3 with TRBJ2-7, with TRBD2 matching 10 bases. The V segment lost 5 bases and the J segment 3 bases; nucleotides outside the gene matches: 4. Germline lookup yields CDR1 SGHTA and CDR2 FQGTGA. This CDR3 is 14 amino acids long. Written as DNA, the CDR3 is TGTGCCAGCAGCCCAGCTAGCGGGGGCTACGAGCAGTACTTC. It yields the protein CASSPASGGYEQYF.

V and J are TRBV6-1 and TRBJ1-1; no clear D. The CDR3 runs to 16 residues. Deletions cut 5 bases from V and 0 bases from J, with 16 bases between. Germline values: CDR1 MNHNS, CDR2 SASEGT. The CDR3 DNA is TGTGCCAGCAGTCAAGGTTTCCGAGCTGTGAACACTGAAGCTTTCTTT. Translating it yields CASSQGFRAVNTEAFF.

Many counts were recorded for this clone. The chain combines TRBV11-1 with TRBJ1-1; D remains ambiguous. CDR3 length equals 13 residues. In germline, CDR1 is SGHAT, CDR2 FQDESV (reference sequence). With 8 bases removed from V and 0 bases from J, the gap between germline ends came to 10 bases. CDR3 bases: TGTGCCAGCCGTAGACAAATGAACACTGAAGCTTTCTTT. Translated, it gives CASRRQMNTEAFF.

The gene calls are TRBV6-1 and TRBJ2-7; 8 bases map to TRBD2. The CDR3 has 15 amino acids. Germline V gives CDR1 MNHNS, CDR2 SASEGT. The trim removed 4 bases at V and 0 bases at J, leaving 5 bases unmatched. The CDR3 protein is CASSAAGVFSYEQYF. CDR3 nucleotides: TGTGCCAGCAGTGCAGCGGGAGTGTTCTCCTACGAGCAGTACTTC.

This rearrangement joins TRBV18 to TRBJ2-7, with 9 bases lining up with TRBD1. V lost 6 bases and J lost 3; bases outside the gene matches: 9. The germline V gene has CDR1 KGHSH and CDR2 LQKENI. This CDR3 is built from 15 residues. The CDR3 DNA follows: TGTGCCAGCTCTACTCCGGGACAGGGTATCTACGAGCAGTACTTC. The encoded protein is CASSTPGQGIYEQYF.

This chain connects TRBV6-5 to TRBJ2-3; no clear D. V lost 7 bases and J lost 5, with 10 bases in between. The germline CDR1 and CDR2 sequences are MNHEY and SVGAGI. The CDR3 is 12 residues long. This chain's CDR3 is CASKQPGDTQYF. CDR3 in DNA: TGTGCCAGCAAACAACCGGGAGATACGCAGTATTTT.

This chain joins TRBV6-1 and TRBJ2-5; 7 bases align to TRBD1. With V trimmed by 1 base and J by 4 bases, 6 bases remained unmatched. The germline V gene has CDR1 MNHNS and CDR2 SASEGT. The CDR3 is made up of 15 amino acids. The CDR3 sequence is CASSEVRTGPETQYF. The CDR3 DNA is TGTGCCAGCAGTGAAGTCAGGACAGGCCCAGAGACCCAGTACTTC.

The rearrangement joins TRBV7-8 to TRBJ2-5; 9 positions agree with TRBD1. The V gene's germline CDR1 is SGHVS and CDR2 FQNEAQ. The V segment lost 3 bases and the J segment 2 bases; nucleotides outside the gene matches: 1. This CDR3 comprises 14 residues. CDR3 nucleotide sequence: TGTGCCAGCAGCTTCGGGACAGGGCAAGAGACCCAGTACTTC. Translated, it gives CASSFGTGQETQYF.

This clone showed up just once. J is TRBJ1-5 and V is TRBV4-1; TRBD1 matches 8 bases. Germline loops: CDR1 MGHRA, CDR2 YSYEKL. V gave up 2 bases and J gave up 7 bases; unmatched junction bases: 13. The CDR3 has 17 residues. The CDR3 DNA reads TGCGCCAGCAGCCAAAGAAAACGGGGACAGGTTTTGCAGCCCCAGCATTTT. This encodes CASSQRKRGQVLQPQHF.

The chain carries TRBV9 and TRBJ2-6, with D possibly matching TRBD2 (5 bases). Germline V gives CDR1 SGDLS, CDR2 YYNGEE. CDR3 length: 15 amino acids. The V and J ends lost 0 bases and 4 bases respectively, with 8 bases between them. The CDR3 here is CASSVGGRGANVLTF. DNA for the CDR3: TGTGCCAGCAGCGTAGGAGGGCGGGGGGCCAACGTCCTGACTTTC.

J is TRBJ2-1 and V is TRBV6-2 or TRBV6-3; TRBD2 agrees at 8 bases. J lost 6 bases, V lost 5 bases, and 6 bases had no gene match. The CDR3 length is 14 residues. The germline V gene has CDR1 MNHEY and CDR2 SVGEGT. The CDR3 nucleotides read TGTGCCAGCAGTGAGGGACTAGAAGGCAATGAGCAGTTCTTC. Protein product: CASSEGLEGNEQFF.

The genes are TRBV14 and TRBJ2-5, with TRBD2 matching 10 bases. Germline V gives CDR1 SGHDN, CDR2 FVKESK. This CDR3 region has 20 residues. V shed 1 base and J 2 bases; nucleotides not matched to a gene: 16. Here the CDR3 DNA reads TGTGCCAGCAGCCAAGGCCGGTTGGCTAGCGGGAGATGGAGGCAAGAGACCCAGTACTTC. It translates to CASSQGRLASGRWRQETQYF.

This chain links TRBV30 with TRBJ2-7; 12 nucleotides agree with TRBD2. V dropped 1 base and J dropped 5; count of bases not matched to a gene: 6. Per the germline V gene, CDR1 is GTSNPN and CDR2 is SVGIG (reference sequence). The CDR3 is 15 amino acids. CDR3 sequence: CAWSDSSGRVDEQYF. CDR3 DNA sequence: TGTGCCTGGAGTGACTCTAGCGGGAGGGTAGACGAGCAGTACTTC. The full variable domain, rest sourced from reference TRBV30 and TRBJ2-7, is SQTIHQWPATLVQPVGSPLSLECTVEGTSNPNLYWYRQAAGRGLQLLFYSVGIGQISSEVPQNLSASRPQDRQFILSSKKLLLSDSGFYLCAWSDSSGRVDEQYFGPGTRLTVT.

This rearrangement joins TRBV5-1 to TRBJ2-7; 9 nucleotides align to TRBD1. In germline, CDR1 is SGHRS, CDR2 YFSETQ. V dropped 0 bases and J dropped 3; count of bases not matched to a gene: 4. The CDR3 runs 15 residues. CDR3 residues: CASSLVGTGLYEQYF. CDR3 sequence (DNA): TGCGCCAGCAGCTTGGTAGGGACAGGGCTCTACGAGCAGTACTTC.

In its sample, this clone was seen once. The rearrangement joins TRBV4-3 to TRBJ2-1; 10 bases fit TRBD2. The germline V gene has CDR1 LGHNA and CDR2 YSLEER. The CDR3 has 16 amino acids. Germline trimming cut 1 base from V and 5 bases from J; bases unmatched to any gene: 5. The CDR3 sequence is CASSQAPSGSHNEQFF. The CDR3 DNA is TGCGCCAGCAGCCAAGCTCCTAGCGGGAGCCACAATGAGCAGTTCTTC.

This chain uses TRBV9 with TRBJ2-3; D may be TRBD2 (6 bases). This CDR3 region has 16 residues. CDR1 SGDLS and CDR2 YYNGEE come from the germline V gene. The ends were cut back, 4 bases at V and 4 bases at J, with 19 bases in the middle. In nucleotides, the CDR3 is TGTGCCAGCAGCTTCCGCCGGGACTGGGGCCCAGATACGCAGTATTTT. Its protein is CASSFRRDWGPDTQYF.